The 18 T cell receptor beta chains presented below share a single source sample, sequenced in a study of T cell changes during pregnancy in multiple sclerosis. Measured with immunoSEQ multiplex PCR; TCRdb has only the in-frame clones, and not every one. The profile shows more than 60,000 clones, roughly nine tenths of them singletons. Sequences were derived from peripheral blood, sampled in the second trimester of pregnancy. All receptors come from a female donor with multiple sclerosis, enrolled in a pregnancy study.

The rearrangement uses TRBV30 and TRBJ2-7, with TRBD2 matching over 10 bases. Trimming removed 4 bases from V and 0 bases from J; junction bases left unmatched: 21. The germline V gene has CDR1 GTSNPN and CDR2 SVGIG (reference sequence). There are 20 residues in the CDR3. The CDR3 bases are TGTGCCTGGAACCCATACCGAGTGGCTAGCGGGGGCCCAAGCTCCTACGAGCAGTACTTC. Protein product: CAWNPYRVASGGPSSYEQYF.

The chain uses TRBV7-6 and TRBJ1-1, with D unclear. This CDR3 region has 13 residues. The germline V and J ends were trimmed by 1 base and 3 bases, with 6 bases remaining between them. Germline loops: CDR1 SGHVS, CDR2 FNYEAQ. The CDR3 sequence is CASSLEEYTEAFF. In nucleotides, the CDR3 is TGTGCCAGCAGCTTAGAGGAGTACACTGAAGCTTTCTTT. Variable domain in full (rest from reference TRBV7-6 and TRBJ1-1): GAGVSQSPRYKVTKRGQDVALRCDPISGHVSLYWYRQALGQGPEFLTYFNYEAQQDKSGLPNDRFSAERPEGSISTLTIQRTEQRDSAMYRCASSLEEYTEAFFGQGTRLTVV.

The chain couples TRBV19 to TRBJ1-1; D ambiguous. This CDR3 contains 14 residues. V gave up 4 bases and J gave up 4 bases, with 13 bases separating them. CDR1 is LNHDA, CDR2 SQIVND, per germline (reference sequence). The CDR3: CASSNRGFFTEAFF. The CDR3 DNA follows: TGTGCCAGTAGTAACCGGGGATTCTTCACTGAAGCTTTCTTT.

The chain carries TRBV7-2 and TRBJ2-1; TRBD2 agrees at 13 bases. J was trimmed by 9 bases and V by 6 bases; bases with no gene match: 8. From germline, CDR1 is SGHTA and CDR2 FQGNSA. CDR3 length equals 15 residues. The CDR3 spells CASRGLAGVIGEQFF. CDR3 sequence (DNA): TGTGCCAGCAGAGGACTAGCGGGGGTCATAGGTGAGCAGTTCTTC.

This rearrangement joins TRBV2 to TRBJ2-3, with TRBD2 matching over 10 bases. This CDR3 is 19 amino acids long. Germline loops: CDR1 SNHLY, CDR2 FYNNEI. V gave up 2 bases and J gave up 2 bases; unmatched junction bases: 13. CDR3 sequence reads: CASSELAGVQVGDTDTQYF. The CDR3 DNA sequence: TGTGCCAGCAGTGAACTAGCGGGAGTTCAGGTGGGCGACACAGATACGCAGTATTTT.

In DNA form, the CDR3 reads TGTGCCAGCAGTTTAATACTAGCGGGAGGGAAATACAATGAGCAGTTCTTC. Translation gives CASSLILAGGKYNEQFF. V usage is TRBV27 and J usage is TRBJ2-1, with 13 bases identical to TRBD2. J gave up 4 bases and V 2 bases, and 5 bases lay outside the gene matches. The germline gives CDR1 MNHEY, CDR2 SMNVEV (reference sequence). This CDR3 region has 17 residues.

The V and J genes are TRBV6-4 and TRBJ1-1, with a weak D call TRBD1 (5 bases). From germline, CDR1 is MRHNA and CDR2 SNTAGT. CDR3 size: 14 residues. Trimming took off 6 bases at V and 5 bases at J, with 16 bases between the two ends. The CDR3 reads CASRLNRRGTEAFF. CDR3 in DNA: TGTGCCAGCAGGCTCAACAGGAGGGGAACTGAAGCTTTCTTT.

This CDR3 reads CASSIAHEQFF. The CDR3 DNA follows: TGTGCCAGTAGTATCGCACACGAGCAGTTCTTC. The chain joins TRBV19 to TRBJ2-1, with D unresolved. Germline V lookup: CDR1 LNHDA, CDR2 SQIVND (reference sequence). V lost 3 bases, J lost 10 bases, and 7 bases lay in between. The CDR3 spans 11 residues.

In the case of this clone: Different DNA sequences within this sample yield the same CDR3. The chain combines TRBV19 with TRBJ1-1; D gene uncertain. The CDR3 contains 14 residues. Trimming stripped 1 base from V and 1 base from J, with 7 bases between. Germline values: CDR1 LNHDA, CDR2 SQIVND (reference sequence). The CDR3 here is CASSIVTANTEAFF. CDR3 DNA: TGTGCCAGTAGTATAGTCACAGCGAACACTGAAGCTTTCTTT. Full variable domain (outside the CDR3, taken from reference TRBV19 and TRBJ1-1): DGGITQSPKYLFRKEGQNVTLSCEQNLNHDAMYWYRQDPGQGLRLIYYSQIVNDFQKGDIAEGYSVSREKKESFPLTVTSAQKNPTAFYLCASSIVTANTEAFFGQGTRLTVV.

The chain uses TRBV7-6 and TRBJ2-7; the match to TRBD1 covers 8 bases. V was pared by 5 bases and J by 7 bases, with 7 bases of the junction left unmatched. Germline V gene data show CDR1 as SGHVS and CDR2 as FNYEAQ. CDR3 length: 13 amino acids. CDR3: CASSQDRAGEQYF. The CDR3 DNA reads TGTGCCAGCAGCCAGGACAGGGCCGGGGAGCAGTACTTC.

This sequence joins TRBV5-4 and TRBJ2-3, with TRBD2 matching over 9 bases. This CDR3 has 15 residues. J gave up 1 base and V 6 bases, and 6 bases lay outside the gene matches. Germline CDR1 SGHNT, CDR2 YYREEE (reference sequence). CDR3 nucleotide sequence: TGTGCCAGCAACCAGCGGGGGGACGGCACAGATACGCAGTATTTT. It encodes CASNQRGDGTDTQYF.

V and J are TRBV2 and TRBJ2-1; a possible D gene is TRBD1 (5 bases). Trimming took off 3 bases at V and 6 bases at J, with 12 bases between the two ends. Germline CDR1 is SNHLY and CDR2 is FYNNEI. This CDR3 is built from 14 residues. CDR3 sequence reads: CASSEQGTGNEQFF. The CDR3 DNA follows: TGTGCCAGCAGTGAGCAGGGTACGGGCAATGAGCAGTTCTTC.

The genes are TRBV19 and TRBJ2-2; TRBD1 is a possible D gene (6 bases). Trimming removed 3 bases from V and 4 bases from J, with 12 bases in between. This CDR3 is 15 amino acids long. The V gene's germline CDR1 is LNHDA and CDR2 SQIVND (reference sequence). The CDR3 reads CASSMAGATTGELFF. For the CDR3, the DNA is TGTGCCAGTAGTATGGCAGGGGCAACCACCGGGGAGCTGTTTTTT.

CDR3 DNA sequence: TGTGCCAGCGCGGACAGGTCCAACTATGGCTACACCTTC. This sequence encodes CASADRSNYGYTF. This sequence joins TRBV19 and TRBJ1-2; 7 bases fit TRBD1. Germline-derived CDR1 and CDR2 are LNHDA and SQIVND (reference sequence). The CDR3 loop spans 13 amino acids. V was clipped by 9 bases and J by 2 bases; unmatched bases: 6. Looking up the rest from reference TRBV19 and TRBJ1-2 gives the full variable domain: DGGITQSPKYLFRKEGQNVTLSCEQNLNHDAMYWYRQDPGQGLRLIYYSQIVNDFQKGDIAEGYSVSREKKESFPLTVTSAQKNPTAFYLCASADRSNYGYTFGSGTRLTVV.

J is TRBJ2-3 and V is TRBV5-6; D ambiguous. In germline, CDR1 is SGHDT, CDR2 YYEEEE. The CDR3 loop spans 15 amino acids. V was cut by 0 bases and J by 4 bases, with 12 bases left in between. The CDR3 sequence: CASSLGSPAADTQYF. The CDR3 region has the DNA TGTGCCAGCAGCTTGGGGTCTCCGGCGGCAGATACGCAGTATTTT.

There are a few counts of this clone. The chain is built from TRBV13 and TRBJ1-1; the D is unclear. Trimming shortened V by 8 bases and J by 11 bases, and 15 bases separated the two germline ends. This CDR3 spans 11 amino acids. Germline V gives CDR1 PRHDT, CDR2 FYEKMQ (reference sequence). The CDR3 loop is CASSRAVVAFF. CDR3 DNA: TGTGCCAGCTCCAGAGCGGTGGTGGCTTTCTTT.

The chain carries TRBV18 and TRBJ1-1, with D possibly matching TRBD1 (5 bases). This CDR3 comprises 16 residues. Germline CDR1 reads KGHSH; CDR2 reads LQKENI. Trimming left V 2 bases short and J 1 base short, with 14 bases between. The CDR3 DNA reads as TGTGCCAGCTCACCAAATTACCGACAGACGAACACTGAAGCTTTCTTT. As protein: CASSPNYRQTNTEAFF.

This chain connects TRBV5-1 to TRBJ2-5, with 10 bases identical to TRBD1. The germline V gene has CDR1 SGHRS and CDR2 YFSETQ. Losses at the gene ends were 5 bases for V and 5 bases for J; bases not matched to a gene: 9. The CDR3 is 15 residues long. The CDR3 here is CASSLRQGAGETQYF. The CDR3, as DNA: TGCGCCAGCAGTCTTAGACAGGGGGCAGGGGAGACCCAGTACTTC.